The 15 T cell receptor beta chains given below trace back to one sample, sequenced in a study of blood T cells in healthy people across ages. The authors ran a second PCR of 7 to 11 cycles using a sample-barcoded 5' primer and a J-beta primer mix. MiXCR, applied by TCRdb to the 5' RACE reads, yields one record per CDR3 protein. The sample lists roughly 800,000 distinct CDR3 sequences; 58% were seen once. Sample: blood. The receptor set was obtained from a man aged 25 to 45 in good health.

This clonotype was counted between two and nine times. J is TRBJ1-1 and V is TRBV29-1; D may be TRBD1 (5 bases). The V end lost 2 bases, the J end lost 0 bases, and 7 bases lay between the germline ends. CDR3 length equals 13 residues. Germline lookup yields CDR1 SQVTM and CDR2 ANQGSEA. The chain's CDR3 is CSVENRLNTEAFF. CDR3 DNA: TGCAGCGTTGAAAACAGGTTGAACACTGAAGCTTTCTTT.

This sequence joins TRBV28 and TRBJ2-5, with unresolved D. Looked up from germline, CDR1 is MDHEN and CDR2 is SYDVKM. V was pared by 10 bases and J by 0 bases, with 15 bases between. The CDR3 contains 14 residues. The CDR3 region has the DNA TGTGCCACTCAAAGGCGTGCCTACCAAGAGACCCAGTACTTC. It is translated as CATQRRAYQETQYF.

V and J are TRBV7-9 and TRBJ1-2; D might be TRBD1 (5 bases). CDR1 and CDR2 (germline): SEHNR, FQNEAQ (reference sequence). The CDR3 loop spans 14 amino acids. Trimming cost V 1 base and J 8 bases, with 14 bases left between them. CDR3 nucleotide sequence: TGTGCCAGCAGCTTAGGAGTGGTAGAGGGGGGCTACACCTTC. Its protein is CASSLGVVEGGYTF.

The chain carries TRBV19 and TRBJ2-1; D not certain. From germline, CDR1 is LNHDA and CDR2 SQIVND (reference sequence). Trimming took 5 bases from V and 6 from J, leaving 20 bases between them. This CDR3 has 16 residues. The CDR3 nucleotides are TGTGCCAGTAGTGTAAGAGCAGACCTGGTATCCAATGAGCAGTTCTTC. Protein sequence: CASSVRADLVSNEQFF.

This clonotype was recorded many times. The J gene is TRBJ2-7, the V gene TRBV24-1, with 8 bases lining up with TRBD1. Unmatched junction bases numbered 2, after V lost 2 bases and J lost 12 bases. Germline CDR1 and CDR2: KGHDR and SFDVKD. This CDR3 is 11 amino acids long. DNA of the CDR3: TGTGCCACCAGTGATTGGACAGGGATGTACTTC. It yields the protein CATSDWTGMYF.

Only one count was recorded for this clonotype. The gene calls are TRBV3-1 and TRBJ2-5; 8 bases are a match to TRBD1. CDR1 is LGHDT and CDR2 is YNNKEL in the germline V gene (reference sequence). The CDR3 runs to 17 residues. Losses at the gene ends were 4 bases for V and 11 bases for J; bases not matched to a gene: 21. Written as DNA, the CDR3 is TGTGCCAGCAGCCCCACGATCGGACAGGGTGCGCGGAATGAGCAGTACTTC. Encoded protein: CASSPTIGQGARNEQYF.

The chain links TRBV28 to TRBJ2-3, with TRBD2 identical over 9 bases. The CDR3 loop spans 13 amino acids. Germline values: CDR1 MDHEN, CDR2 SYDVKM. The V gene end was trimmed by 10 bases and the J gene end by 14 bases; junction bases not matched to a gene: 16. The CDR3 spells CATCAGGAIYAYF. As DNA, the CDR3 is TGTGCCACCTGCGCGGGAGGGGCAATATACGCGTATTTT.

This clonotype was seen only a few times. The V and J genes are TRBV6-5 and TRBJ2-3; D is unresolved. CDR1 is MNHEY, CDR2 SVGAGI, per germline. V was pared by 6 bases and J by 1 base, with 11 bases between. This CDR3 spans 14 amino acids. The CDR3 DNA reads as TGTGCCAGCAGCAACAGCGTCGGCACAGATACGCAGTATTTT. Amino acid sequence: CASSNSVGTDTQYF.

The chain employs TRBV4-2 and TRBJ2-7; 10 bases agree with TRBD2. The ends lost 4 bases at V and 5 bases at J; junction bases unmatched: 14. Per germline, CDR1 LGHNA and CDR2 YNFKEQ. CDR3 length: 17 residues. The CDR3 here is CASSRYLTSGSINEQYF. The CDR3 DNA reads TGTGCCAGCAGCCGGTATCTGACTAGCGGGTCAATCAACGAGCAGTACTTC.

This clonotype turned up a few times. V usage is TRBV2 and J usage is TRBJ2-7; TRBD1 agrees at 8 bases. Germline CDR1 is SNHLY and CDR2 is FYNNEI. CDR3 length equals 14 residues. Germline trimming cut 7 bases from V and 2 bases from J; bases unmatched to any gene: 7. The CDR3 sequence is CASIRTGTPYEQYF. CDR3 nucleotide sequence: TGTGCCAGCATCCGGACAGGGACTCCCTACGAGCAGTACTTC. The full variable domain, with the rest looked up from reference TRBV2 and TRBJ2-7, is EPEVTQTPSHQVTQMGQEVILRCVPISNHLYFYWYRQILGQKVEFLVSFYNNEISEKSEIFDDQFSVERPDGSNFTLKIRSTKLEDSAMYFCASIRTGTPYEQYFGPGTRLTVT.

The rearrangement joins TRBV7-2 to TRBJ2-7; D remains unclear. Germline CDR1 reads SGHTA; CDR2 reads FQGNSA. V lost 5 bases and J lost 1, with 6 bases in between. This CDR3 is 12 amino acids long. The CDR3 coding sequence is TGTGCCAGCAGCATCACGTCCTACGAGCAGTACTTC. Protein sequence: CASSITSYEQYF.

This clonotype was picked up a small number of times. V usage is TRBV6-2 or TRBV6-3 and J usage is TRBJ2-1; D remains unclear. The V and J ends lost 7 bases and 3 bases respectively, with 10 bases between them. Germline V gives CDR1 MNHEY, CDR2 SVGEGT. This CDR3 is built from 13 residues. CDR3 nucleotide sequence: TGTGCCAGCAAGGAAGCCCTCTACAATGAGCAGTTCTTC. It yields the protein CASKEALYNEQFF.

The CDR3 sequence is CASSEPERSSYNEQFF. The CDR3 bases are TGTGCCAGCAGTGAACCAGAGCGGAGCTCCTACAATGAGCAGTTCTTC. The genes are TRBV6-1 and TRBJ2-1; the D gene is possibly TRBD2 (5 bases). The CDR3 sequence is 16 residues long. Germline assignment: CDR1 MNHNS and CDR2 SASEGT. V dropped 2 bases and J dropped 0 bases, with 11 bases sitting between them.

As for this clonotype: Sequence at one end of the junction differs from germline and may be a read error. The chain is built from TRBV7-2 and TRBJ1-5; D is perhaps TRBD1 (5 bases). CDR1 is SGHTA, CDR2 FQGNSA, per germline. This CDR3 is 20 amino acids long. This CDR3 is CASSLARGTERRYSNQPQHF. The CDR3 DNA reads TGTGCCAGCAGCCTAGCGCGGGGGACCGAACGCCGGTATAGCAATCAGCCCCAGCATTTT.

This clonotype was observed a handful of times. The chain employs TRBV14 and TRBJ2-7, with TRBD2 matching over 9 bases. The CDR3 runs to 14 residues. Germline V gene lookup returns CDR1 SGHDN and CDR2 FVKESK. V trimming: 6 bases; J trimming: 1 base; junction bases outside the gene matches: 4. The chain's CDR3 is CASRRTSASYEQYF. In nucleotides, the CDR3 is TGTGCCAGCAGGCGGACTAGCGCGTCCTACGAGCAGTACTTC.